The entry below gives a single TCR beta chain sequence along with its context. No antigen is known for it. This entry comes from a study of PD-1 blockade in classical Hodgkin lymphoma. Here immunoSEQ multiplex PCR was the method, and the copy in TCRdb shows in-frame clones only, minus some. The top ten clones hold 12% of a sample with just under 100,000 clones, roughly 84% of them seen once. General study results and limits: Prior to therapy, complete responders displayed diversity much like that of newly diagnosed patients. Diminished baseline TCR diversity has been reported in newly diagnosed patients relative to healthy donors. TCR diversity rose significantly by C4D1 in CD4+ but not CD8+ cells.

With no exception, relapse followed autologous stem cell transplantation in all patients, and brentuximab vedotin exposure varied. Patients' outcomes at their best amounted to complete response, partial response or progressive disease. The CDR3 extends over 16 amino acids. J gave up 7 bases and V 6 bases, and 12 bases lay outside the gene matches. From germline, CDR1 is WNHNN and CDR2 SYGVQD (reference sequence). The sequence derives from a human donor with classical Hodgkin lymphoma. The chain carries TRBV10-1 and TRBJ2-5, with 12 bases aligning to TRBD1. This specimen consisted of peripheral blood mononuclear cells (PBMCs), obtained at baseline. The CDR3, as DNA: TGCGCCAGCAGCCCATCCGGGACAGGGGGCTTTGTGACCCAGTACTTC. It yields the protein CASSPSGTGGFVTQYF.